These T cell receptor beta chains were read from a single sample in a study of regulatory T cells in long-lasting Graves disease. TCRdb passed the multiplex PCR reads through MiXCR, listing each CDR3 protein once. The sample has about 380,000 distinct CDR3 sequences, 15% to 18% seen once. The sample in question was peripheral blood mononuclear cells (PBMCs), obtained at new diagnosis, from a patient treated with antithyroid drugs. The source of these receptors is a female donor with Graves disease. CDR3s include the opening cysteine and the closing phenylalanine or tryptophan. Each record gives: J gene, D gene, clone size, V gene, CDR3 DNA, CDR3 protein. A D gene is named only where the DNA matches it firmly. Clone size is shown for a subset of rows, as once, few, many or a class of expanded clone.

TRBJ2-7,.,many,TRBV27,TGTGCCAGCAGCGGAGACTACGAGCAGTACTTC,CASSGDYEQYF
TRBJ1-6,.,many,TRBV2,TGTGCCAGCAGCCTTTCAGCGAAGAGCCTCCGGGACATACCCCTCCACTTT,CASSLSAKSLRDIPLHF
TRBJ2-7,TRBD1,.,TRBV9,TGTGCCAGCAGCGGGACAGGGGACTACGAGCAGTACTTC,CASSGTGDYEQYF
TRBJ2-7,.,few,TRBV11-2,TGTGCCAGCAGCTTAGGAGCTGGAAGGACCACCCACGAGCAGTACTTC,CASSLGAGRTTHEQYF
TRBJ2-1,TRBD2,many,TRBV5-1,TGCGCCAGCAGCTCGGGGGGACCCAATGAGCAGTTCTTC,CASSSGGPNEQFF
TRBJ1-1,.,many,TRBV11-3,TGTGCCAGCAGCTACCAAGTTGACACTGAAGCTTTCTTT,CASSYQVDTEAFF
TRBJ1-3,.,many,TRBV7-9,TGTGCCAGCAGCTTAGCGGCGGGAAACACCATATATTTT,CASSLAAGNTIYF
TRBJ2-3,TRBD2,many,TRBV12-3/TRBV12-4,TGTGCCAGCAGTTTAGCTAGCGGGGGACCTCTCACAGATACGCAGTATTTT,CASSLASGGPLTDTQYF
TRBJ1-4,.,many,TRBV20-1,TGCAGTGCTAGAGATCTACAGGGAGAGCGAGAAAAACTGTTTTTT,CSARDLQGEREKLFF
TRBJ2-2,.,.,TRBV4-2,TGTGCCAGCAGCCAACGGTGGCAGACGAACACCGGGGAGCTGTTTTTT,CASSQRWQTNTGELFF
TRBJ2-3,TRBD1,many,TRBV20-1,TGCAGTGCCTGGACCGGGACAGGGTCAACAGATACGCAGTATTTT,CSAWTGTGSTDTQYF
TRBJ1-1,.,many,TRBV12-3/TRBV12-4,TGTGCCAGCAGGGGGGGGTCGAACACTGAAGCTTTCTTT,CASRGGSNTEAFF
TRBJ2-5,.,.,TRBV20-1,TGCAGTGCGATTAACCCAGGGGGGGGGCAGTCCCAAGAGACCCAGTACTTC,CSAINPGGGQSQETQYF
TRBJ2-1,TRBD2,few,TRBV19,TGTGCCAGTAGTAAGGAAATAGCGGGGTGGTATGAGCAGTTCTTC,CASSKEIAGWYEQFF
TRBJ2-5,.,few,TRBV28,TGTGCCAGCAGGGATCACTCTAGGGAGACCCAGTACTTC,CASRDHSRETQYF
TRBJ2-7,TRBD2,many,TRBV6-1,TGTGCCAGCAGTCACCCACTAGCGGGTGAAGTCTCCGAGCAGTACTTC,CASSHPLAGEVSEQYF
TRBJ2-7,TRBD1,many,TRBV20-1,TGCAGTGCTAGCGCCCAGGGGGCCGACGAGCAGTACTTC,CSASAQGADEQYF
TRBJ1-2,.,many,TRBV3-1,TGTGCCAGCAGCCTAGTGGACAGAACCTATGGCTACACCTTC,CASSLVDRTYGYTF
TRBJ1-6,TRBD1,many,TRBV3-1,TGTGCCAGCAGCCATTCACAGGGGGCGAGGGGCTCACCCCTCCACTTT,CASSHSQGARGSPLHF
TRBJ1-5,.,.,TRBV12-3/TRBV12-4,TGTGCCAGCAGCTCTGTTTGGGGGGGTCAGCCCCAGCATTTT,CASSSVWGGQPQHF
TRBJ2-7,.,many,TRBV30,TGTGCCTTACAACGGGGGATCTTCTACGAGCAGTACTTC,CALQRGIFYEQYF
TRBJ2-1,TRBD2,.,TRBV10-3,TGTGCCATCAGTGAAGGTCTAGCGGGCTACAATGAGCAGTTCTTC,CAISEGLAGYNEQFF
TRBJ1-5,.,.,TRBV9,TGTGCCAGCAGTCCCACAGAGGGCAATCAGCCCCAGCATTTT,CASSPTEGNQPQHF
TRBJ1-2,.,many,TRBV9,TGTGCCAGCAGCGTAGTTAGACAGAACTATGGCTACACCTTC,CASSVVRQNYGYTF
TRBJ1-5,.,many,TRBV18,TGTGCCAGCTCACCAAACAGGGAGGCTCAGCCCCAGCATTTT,CASSPNREAQPQHF
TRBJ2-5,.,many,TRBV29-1,TGCAGCGGGGAGGGGGCCCCCGGATGGCGGGAGGAAGAGACCCAGTACTTC,CSGEGAPGWREEETQYF
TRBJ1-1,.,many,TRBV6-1,TGTGCCAGCAAAGTAGGGGCGATGACTTTCTTT,CASKVGAMTFF
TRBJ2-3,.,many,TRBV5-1,TGCGCCAGCAGCTGGACCAATGCCTACACAGATACGCAGTATTTT,CASSWTNAYTDTQYF
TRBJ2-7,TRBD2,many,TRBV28,TGTGCCAGCACCGAACTCGGGAGGGCCTACGAGCAGTACTTC,CASTELGRAYEQYF
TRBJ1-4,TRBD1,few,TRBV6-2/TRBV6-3,TGTGCCAGCAGTTACTCGAAGGGCAGGGGGGATGAAAAACTGTTTTTT,CASSYSKGRGDEKLFF
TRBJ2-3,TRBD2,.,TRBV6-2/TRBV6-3,TGTGCCAGCAAGGCTAGCGGGAGCCGGCCGTCAGATATGCAGTATTTT,CASKASGSRPSDMQYF
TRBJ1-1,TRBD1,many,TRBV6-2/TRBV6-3,TGTGCCAGCAGTTACGGGACAGGGGTCAATACGGCTTTCTTT,CASSYGTGVNTAFF
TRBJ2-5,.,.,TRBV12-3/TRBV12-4,TGTGCCAGCAGTTTAGCGCTCGAACAGCAGATTGAAGAGACCCAGTACTTC,CASSLALEQQIEETQYF
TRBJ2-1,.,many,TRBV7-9,TGTGCCAGCAGCTCATGGGGGTTGGATGAGCAGTTCTTC,CASSSWGLDEQFF
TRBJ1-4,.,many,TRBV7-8,TGTGCCAGCAGTCCCGCTAAGGCAGCGGAAAAACTGTTTTTT,CASSPAKAAEKLFF
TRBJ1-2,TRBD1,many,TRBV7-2,TGTGCCAGCAGCTCCGGGACAGGGGGTCGAGGCTACACCTTC,CASSSGTGGRGYTF
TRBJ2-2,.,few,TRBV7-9,TGTGCCAGCAGCCTCCTTTGGCAGGGGAACGGGGAGCTGTTTTTT,CASSLLWQGNGELFF
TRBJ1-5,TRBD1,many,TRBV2,TGTGCCAGCGCAAACGACAGGGTTAGCAATCAGCCCCAGCATTTT,CASANDRVSNQPQHF
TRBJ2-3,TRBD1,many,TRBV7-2,TGTGCCAGCAGCTCCGGACAGGGACGCACAGATACGCAGTATTTT,CASSSGQGRTDTQYF
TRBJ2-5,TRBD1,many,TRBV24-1,TGTGCCACCAGTGATTTACACAGGGGGCAAGAGACCCAGTACTTC,CATSDLHRGQETQYF
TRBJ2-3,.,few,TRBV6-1,TGTGCCAGCAGTCCACGGCAGAGTAGAAGCACAGATACGCAGTATTTT,CASSPRQSRSTDTQYF